This T cell receptor beta chain was identified in a study of blood T cells in healthy people across ages. Trimming took off 5 bases at V and 6 bases at J, with 14 bases between the two ends. The CDR3 runs to 14 residues. Next came a second PCR, run for about 7 to 12 cycles, which used a sample-barcoded 5' primer along with a J-beta primer mix. TCRdb used MiXCR to reprocess the 5' RACE reads, holding one entry per CDR3 protein. The sample yields over 600,000 distinct CDR3 sequences, roughly three fifths seen once. As regards this clonotype: Its antigen is not identified.

Study results and limitations: Investigators viewed diversity estimates from one million T cells as underestimates, the study reported.

This receptor was taken from a man in his forties or fifties in good health. The V and J genes are TRBV12-3 or TRBV12-4 and TRBJ2-4; no firm D call. Material: blood. The CDR3 coding sequence is TGTGCCAGCAGTGTGGCCGAAAGTGGAAACATTCAGTACTTC. This encodes CASSVAESGNIQYF.